This paragraph covers one TCR beta chain sequence. Its antigen is undetermined. With a J-beta primer mix and a sample-barcoded 5' primer, a second PCR ran about 7 to 12 cycles. Per-sample output comprised a minimum of 2.5 million paired-end reads containing CDR3. From the 5' RACE reads, TCRdb called clonotypes with MiXCR, one entry per CDR3 protein. The table records over 500,000 distinct CDR3 sequences, about 27% of them present only once. This sample is part of a study of blood T cells in healthy people across ages. Broader study findings: Diversity was higher, and naive CD4+ cells more numerous, in long-lived donors than in aged donors.

V dropped 5 bases and J dropped 6 bases, with 8 bases sitting between them. The CDR3 totals 11 residues. Germline CDR1 and CDR2: GTSNPN and SVGIG (reference sequence). In addition, the sample was reused for a study of T cells of mothers and their children. That study reports: Several children, together with their three healthy Caucasian mothers, made up the donors. Reads obtained per mother exceeded 8.5 million TCR beta CDR3 reads, with 2.5 million to 3.5 million obtained per child.

The chain combines TRBV30 with TRBJ2-1; D is possibly TRBD2 (6 bases). Sequenced material: blood. The TCR sequence derives from a boy younger than 10 in good health. The CDR3 DNA is TGTGCCTGGGCCGGGGGCAATGAGCAGTTCTTC. Protein sequence: CAWAGGNEQFF.